Detailed here is one TCR beta chain. Antigen specificity is unknown. Assay: immunoSEQ multiplex PCR; the TCRdb copy retains only in-frame clones and omits some. The sample shows some 1.1 million clones, 70% to 80% of them seen only once. Between the trimmed V and J ends, which lost 2 bases and 8 bases, there was a span of 7 bases. CDR1 and CDR2 from the germline V gene are SGHVS and FNYEAQ. The CDR3 runs to 12 residues. This specimen comes from a study of shared clonotypes between healthy human individuals. The study's findings and limits: Generally, estimated richness proved larger in naive subsets than it did in memory subsets.

The sample consisted of memory CD4+ T cells from PBMCs. Subset given: CD45RA-negative fraction. The J gene is TRBJ2-1, the V gene TRBV7-6, with no clear D. The clonotype comes from a man aged 18 to 35 in good health. Some clones in this sample may be carry-over from other donors' samples. Written as DNA, the CDR3 is TGTGCCAGCAGCTTAAATGCATATGAGCAGTTCTTC. It specifies CASSLNAYEQFF.